Sequencing of this T cell receptor (beta chain) was carried out in a study of spatial heterogeneity in lung cancer. Study-level background: Available follow-up PBMC samples were sequenced, at a median of roughly 2 years post-resection.

This clonotype was seen a handful of times. Each TCR cDNA molecule carried a unique molecular identifier. TCRdb reprocessed the 5' RACE reads via MiXCR and lists one record per CDR3 protein. The sample has about 94,000 distinct CDR3 sequences, roughly a fifth seen once; the top ten hold 20% to 25%. As for time point: blood at routine non-recurrence follow-up after resection. The sequence came from a male donor with early-stage non-small cell lung cancer. The sample here was PBMCs, taken at follow-up.

The CDR3 coding sequence is TGTGCCAGCAATACAATGACAGGGAACACCGGGGAGCTGTTTTTT. Its protein product is CASNTMTGNTGELFF. The V and J genes are TRBV6-2 or TRBV6-3 and TRBJ2-2; D perhaps matches TRBD1 (6 bases). The V and J ends lost 7 bases and 1 base respectively, with 13 bases between them. The CDR3 has 15 residues. Germline values: CDR1 MNHEY, CDR2 SVGEGT.